The TCR beta chain described here comes from a study of OX40 agonist ivuxolimab in advanced cancers. Broader study findings: Expanded clones belonging to CD8+ T cells outnumbered, on average, those of CD4+.

As concerns this clone: Its antigen is unidentified.

Germline values: CDR1 SEHNR, CDR2 FQNEAQ (reference sequence). V trimming: 6 bases; J trimming: 2 bases; junction bases outside the gene matches: 6. This CDR3 comprises 14 residues. The repertoire was sequenced with immunoSEQ multiplex PCR; TCRdb's copy has only in-frame clones and lacks some. The sample shows tens of thousands of clones, around 90% of them seen only once. V gene TRBV7-9 combines with J gene TRBJ1-1; 7 bases fit TRBD1. The sequencing used CD4+ or CD8+ T cells sorted from blood, collected in a trial of the OX40 agonist ivuxolimab. This clonotype was obtained from an adult with an advanced solid tumor such as melanoma, head and neck, liver or kidney cancer. CDR3 sequence: CASRLGQYNTEAFF. For the CDR3, the DNA is TGTGCCAGCAGGTTGGGACAGTATAACACTGAAGCTTTCTTT. The entire variable domain, with the rest obtained from reference TRBV7-9 and TRBJ1-1, is as follows: DTGVSQNPRHKITKRGQNVTFRCDPISEHNRLYWYRQTLGQGPEFLTYFQNEAQLEKSRLLSDRFSAERPKGSFSTLEIQRTEQGDSAMYLCASRLGQYNTEAFFGQGTRLTVV.